The next 14 T cell receptor beta chains were all read from a single sample in a study of naive and memory T cell subsets. Antigen specificity for these receptors is unknown. Study-wide findings and caveats: Especially in CD8 cells, naive repertoires contained a few larger clonotypes, possibly CD45RA-re-expressing memory cells.

An equimolar mix of two oligonucleotides served as the beta constant-region primer for TRBC1 and TRBC2. Ligated cDNA was amplified by four rounds of PCR with nested alpha and beta constant-region primers and SP2. One entry per CDR3 protein, called by TCRdb with MiXCR from the UMI-ligation and nested PCR reads. The sample lists over 110,000 distinct CDR3 sequences, approximately 18% occurring once. The specimen sequenced was naive CD8+ T cells from blood. These receptors were collected from a human donor in good health.

The V call is TRBV12-3 or TRBV12-4, the J call TRBJ2-1; TRBD2 agrees at 11 bases. Unmatched junction bases numbered 6, after V lost 1 base and J lost 7 bases. CDR3 size: 16 residues. The CDR3 here is CASSLGLAGPANEQFF. The CDR3 DNA follows: TGTGCCAGCAGTTTAGGACTAGCGGGACCAGCTAATGAGCAGTTCTTC.

V gene TRBV7-9 combines with J gene TRBJ1-1; TRBD1 matches at 9 bases. The trim removed 2 bases at V and 5 bases at J, leaving 12 bases unmatched. The CDR3 sequence is 17 residues long. Germline V CDR1 and CDR2: SEHNR, FQNEAQ (reference sequence). In DNA, the CDR3 is TGTGCCAGCAGCTTAATGACAGGGGGAATGAAGGGAACTGAAGCTTTCTTT. It specifies CASSLMTGGMKGTEAFF.

This clonotype was recorded at least ten times. V and J are TRBV28 and TRBJ2-7; 10 nucleotides match TRBD1. Germline CDR1 is MDHEN and CDR2 is SYDVKM. The J segment lost 4 bases and the V segment lost 5 bases, leaving 5 bases of the junction unmatched. The CDR3 is made up of 14 amino acids. The chain's CDR3 is CASSHPGQGYEQYF. CDR3 DNA: TGTGCCAGCAGTCACCCGGGACAGGGGTACGAGCAGTACTTC.

V gene TRBV10-3 combines with J gene TRBJ2-1; TRBD2 matches 14 bases. Per germline, CDR1 ENHRY and CDR2 SYGVKD. V trimming: 2 bases; J trimming: 2 bases; junction bases outside the gene matches: 5. This CDR3 spans 18 amino acids. CDR3 nucleotide sequence: TGTGCCATCAGTGAGAGGGGACTAGCGGGAGCAGCCTACAATGAGCAGTTCTTC. Protein product: CAISERGLAGAAYNEQFF.

A few counts support this clonotype. The V gene is TRBV5-5, the J gene TRBJ2-7; D gene unclear. Deletions cut 4 bases from V and 0 bases from J, with 14 bases between. CDR1 SGHKS and CDR2 YYEKEE come from the germline V gene (reference sequence). The CDR3 runs 15 residues. CDR3 in amino acids: CASSPPPGISYEQYF. Here the CDR3 DNA reads TGTGCCAGCAGCCCCCCTCCAGGCATCTCCTACGAGCAGTACTTC.

V and J are TRBV29-1 and TRBJ1-2; D uncertain. V lost 6 bases and J 0 bases, leaving 11 bases between the germline ends. The length of the CDR3 is 13 residues. Germline V gives CDR1 SQVTM, CDR2 ANQGSEA. CDR3 bases: TGCAGCGTAGGACTCTCAGCTAACTATGGCTACACCTTC. Amino acid sequence: CSVGLSANYGYTF. The whole variable domain, filled in from reference TRBV29-1 and TRBJ1-2, reads SAVISQKPSRDICQRGTSLTIQCQVDSQVTMMFWYRQQPGQSLTLIATANQGSEATYESGFVIDKFPISRPNLTFSTLTVSNMSPEDSSIYLCSVGLSANYGYTFGSGTRLTVV.

This clonotype was counted between two and nine times. The chain has TRBV5-5 and TRBJ1-1, with D uncertain. Germline V gene sequence: CDR1 SGHKS, CDR2 YYEKEE (reference sequence). V was pared by 4 bases and J by 5 bases, with 12 bases between. The CDR3 extends over 13 amino acids. The CDR3 nucleotides read TGTGCCAGCAGCCAACAGCCCTGGACTGAAGCTTTCTTT. Translating it yields CASSQQPWTEAFF.

J is TRBJ2-7 and V is TRBV27, with 7 nucleotides matching TRBD2. Germline V CDR1 and CDR2: MNHEY, SMNVEV (reference sequence). V lost 3 bases to trimming and J lost 3 bases; unmatched junction nucleotides: 8. This CDR3 spans 15 amino acids. CDR3 residues: CASSFGPGLFYEQYF. In DNA, the CDR3 is TGTGCCAGCAGTTTCGGCCCGGGACTATTCTACGAGCAGTACTTC.

The gene calls are TRBV29-1 and TRBJ2-2, with a weak D call TRBD1 (5 bases). V was trimmed by 6 bases and J by 2 bases, leaving 10 bases between them. The CDR3 sequence is 13 residues long. Germline V gene sequence: CDR1 SQVTM, CDR2 ANQGSEA. This CDR3 is CSVGRGNTGELFF. CDR3 nucleotides: TGCAGCGTAGGAAGGGGTAACACCGGGGAGCTGTTTTTT.

This clonotype appeared a few times. V and J are TRBV4-1 and TRBJ2-7; 9 nucleotides match TRBD2. The trim removed 0 bases at V and 6 bases at J, leaving 3 bases unmatched. This CDR3 region has 14 residues. Germline loops: CDR1 MGHRA, CDR2 YSYEKL. The CDR3 is CASSQEPAGGEQYF. CDR3 bases: TGCGCCAGCAGCCAAGAGCCAGCGGGAGGCGAGCAGTACTTC.

This sequence joins TRBV30 and TRBJ2-1; a possible D gene is TRBD2 (5 bases). The germline CDR1 and CDR2 sequences are GTSNPN and SVGIG (reference sequence). Trimming shortened V by 4 bases and J by 0 bases, and 7 bases separated the two germline ends. The CDR3 runs to 13 residues. The CDR3 sequence is CAWTRDSYNEQFF. DNA of the CDR3: TGTGCCTGGACGAGGGACTCCTACAATGAGCAGTTCTTC. The full variable domain, rest sourced from reference TRBV30 and TRBJ2-1, is SQTIHQWPATLVQPVGSPLSLECTVEGTSNPNLYWYRQAAGRGLQLLFYSVGIGQISSEVPQNLSASRPQDRQFILSSKKLLLSDSGFYLCAWTRDSYNEQFFGPGTRLTVL.

The chain has TRBV24-1 and TRBJ2-5; tentative D call: TRBD1 (6 bases). This CDR3 is built from 12 residues. V lost 7 bases and J 3 bases, leaving 8 bases between the germline ends. In germline, CDR1 is KGHDR, CDR2 SFDVKD. The CDR3 coding sequence is TGTGCCACCAGGGACAGTAAAGAGACCCAGTACTTC. Translation gives CATRDSKETQYF.

A single count supports this clonotype. This rearrangement joins TRBV12-3 or TRBV12-4 to TRBJ2-3; D is possibly TRBD2 (7 bases). Trimming pared 0 bases from V and 6 bases from J, leaving 22 bases between. The CDR3 is 18 residues long. CDR3 protein: CASSLAWVGGAGADTQYF. Written as DNA, the CDR3 is TGTGCCAGCAGTTTAGCTTGGGTAGGGGGTGCGGGGGCGGATACGCAGTATTTT.

This clonotype was observed a few times. This rearrangement joins TRBV11-2 to TRBJ2-5; 8 bases fit TRBD2. The CDR3 runs 13 residues. The V gene's germline CDR1 is SGHAT and CDR2 FQNNGV. V shed 6 bases and J 3 bases; nucleotides not matched to a gene: 3. The CDR3 loop is CASRKAGEETQYF. The CDR3 DNA sequence: TGTGCCAGCAGAAAAGCGGGAGAAGAGACCCAGTACTTC.